The present entry profiles one T cell receptor beta chain with its context. Its antigen is still unknown. This entry comes from a study of beta chain features in type 1 diabetes. General study findings and limits: The analysis here could not establish whether HLA type shapes TCRB rearrangement. TCRB CDR3s from Type 1 diabetes patients were moderately but significantly shorter in all four CD4+ subsets. High-TCR-expressing cells could be over-represented by cDNA sequencing.

Germline V lookup: CDR1 MGHDK, CDR2 SYGVNS. V was clipped by 4 bases and J by 5 bases; unmatched bases: 10. This CDR3 is 15 amino acids long. One heparinised blood draw, averaging around 0.12 L, came from each donor. TCRB transcripts that were expressed got sequenced, as all of the isolated RNA had been reverse transcribed. Libraries were prepared by immunoSEQ multiplex PCR; TCRdb keeps only in-frame clonotypes and omits some of them. The data show under 70,000 clones, with 63% seen just once and 0.29% held by the top ten. The clonotype was recovered from a woman between 25 and 40 years old with type 1 diabetes. This chain connects TRBV25-1 to TRBJ2-5; 7 bases fit TRBD2. Sequencing input: stem cell memory CD4+ T cells from blood. CDR3 nucleotides: TGTGCCAGCAGTGCCCGGGACTATGTCTACGAGACCCAGTACTTC. Protein: CASSARDYVYETQYF.